This TCR beta chain stems from a study of post-analysis software for immune sequencing data. Whole-study results and caveats: In patients, about five TRBV segments were more frequent than in controls, with TRBV5-6, TRBV5-1 and TRBV20-1 among them. Compared against controls, patients with multiple sclerosis displayed significantly lower normalized Chao1 diversity. The F measure placed samples prepared in the same batch into strongly shared clusters.

The table lists this clonotype with a few counts. Its antigen is still unknown. The germline V and J ends were trimmed by 7 bases and 1 base, with 16 bases remaining between them. Germline CDR1 reads SQVTM; CDR2 reads ANQGSEA. The CDR3 is 14 amino acids. The TCR beta cDNA libraries carried unique molecular identifiers. Out of about 0.95 to 10 million T cells, about 520,000 cDNA molecules were generated. Each CDR3 protein gets one entry after TCRdb re-called the PCR reads with MiXCR. The table lists more than 500,000 distinct CDR3 sequences, 34% of them singletons. The sequence came from a girl between 2 and 17 years old with multiple sclerosis. The chain uses TRBV29-1 and TRBJ1-2; D is unresolved. The sequencing sample was made of blood. CDR3: CSAPAGRGNYGYTF. As DNA, the CDR3 is TGCAGCGCCCCAGCAGGTCGTGGTAACTATGGCTACACCTTC.